This TCR beta chain is drawn from a study of liver allograft versus peripheral blood T cells. At the level of the study: The study compared liver allograft T cell receptor repertoires against peripheral blood repertoires of liver transplant recipients.

Trimming took off 6 bases at V and 6 bases at J, with 23 bases between the two ends. Germline assignment: CDR1 KGHSH and CDR2 LQKENI. This CDR3 is built from 16 residues. By sample share, this clonotype is large (0.1 to 1%). MiXCR, applied by TCRdb to the reads, yields one record per CDR3 protein. The data hold 850 to 950 distinct CDR3 sequences, with 15% to 20% observed a single time. The V gene is TRBV18, the J gene TRBJ1-2, with D maybe TRBD1 (5 bases). The source is a human patient who had a liver transplant. Some T cells may be transferred from the graft donor. The CDR3 loop is CASSPGMRVGADGYTF. The CDR3 bases are TGTGCCAGCTCCCCCGGGATGAGGGTTGGGGCCGATGGCTACACCTTC.